This section outlines one T cell receptor beta chain sequence together with its context. What it binds is unknown. The data stem from a study of T-cell reconstitution after alpha-beta-depleted transplantation in children. TCRbeta library construction was performed incorporating unique molecular identifiers. TCRdb processed the PCR reads anew with MiXCR; each CDR3 protein has one entry. The table records around 440,000 distinct CDR3 sequences, 15% to 20% of them present only once. General study points: Surviving recipient T cells and thymic progenitors underlay high day-60 TCRbeta diversity in some patients. Reportedly, only several hundred clones from non-depleted graft cells drove alpha-beta T-cell counts at about two months. After one year, T-cell counts and TCRbeta diversity mostly came from new T cells.

Germline loops: CDR1 LNHDA, CDR2 SQIVND (reference sequence). J gave up 3 bases and V 4 bases, and 7 bases lay outside the gene matches. CDR3 length equals 17 residues. The clonotype originates from a boy younger than two who had a stem cell transplant for Wiskott-Aldrich syndrome, so the T cells may come from the graft donor. Sequenced here: PBMCs, mostly from graft donor cells, sampled 360 days after TCRalphabeta/CD19-depleted stem cell transplant. V is TRBV19 and J is TRBJ2-2, with 11 bases lining up with TRBD1. The CDR3 DNA reads TGTGCCAGTAGTAGCCCGCGGGACAGGGGGTACACCGGGGAGCTGTTTTTT. As protein: CASSSPRDRGYTGELFF. Full variable domain (rest looked up from reference TRBV19 and TRBJ2-2): DGGITQSPKYLFRKEGQNVTLSCEQNLNHDAMYWYRQDPGQGLRLIYYSQIVNDFQKGDIAEGYSVSREKKESFPLTVTSAQKNPTAFYLCASSSPRDRGYTGELFFGEGSRLTVL.